This TCR beta chain was retrieved from a study of somatic mutations in cytotoxic T cells in rheumatoid arthritis. About the research overall: Patient blood, roughly 31 ml in EDTA, was obtained immediately after diagnosis and prior to the start of any treatment.

Positive selection using magnetic beads isolated the CD4+ and CD8+ cells (purity was checked by flow cytometry). Only in-frame clones appear in the TCRdb table, and some are missing; sequencing was by immunoSEQ multiplex PCR. The top ten hold more than 4.5% of the sample, which has thousands of clones, about four fifths seen once. Regarding the study as a whole: Clonality of CD8+ cells rose with age in rheumatoid arthritis patients but not healthy controls. Patients with a largest CD8+ clone exceeding 20% of CD8+ cells numbered about an eighth of the 65.

A note on this clone: Its matching antigen is unknown.

Germline assignment: CDR1 SGHRS and CDR2 YFSETQ. V shed 1 base and J shed 3 bases, with 10 bases lying between them. There are 14 residues in the CDR3. Input material: CD8+ T cells sorted from blood. The chain joins TRBV5-1 to TRBJ1-1; D is unresolved. The TCR originated in an adult with rheumatoid arthritis. The CDR3 coding sequence is TGCGCCAGCAGCTTGACCCCCTGGGACACTGAAGCTTTCTTT. Its translation: CASSLTPWDTEAFF.